These 4 T cell receptor beta chains were sequenced from one sample in a study of early stage breast cancer tumors. Repertoires were generated with immunoSEQ multiplex PCR, while TCRdb's copy carries only in-frame clones and drops some. The sample lists 25,000 to 30,000 clones; approximately 80% were seen once. Material for sequencing was blood. These receptors came from a person aged 55-75 years with breast cancer.

This chain links TRBV7-9 with TRBJ2-7; 9 nucleotides agree with TRBD1. CDR1 is SEHNR and CDR2 is FQNEAQ in the germline V gene (reference sequence). The CDR3 is 15 amino acids. The J segment lost 5 bases and the V segment lost 3 bases, leaving 8 bases of the junction unmatched. The CDR3 loop is CASSFTGTGKNEQYF. DNA of the CDR3: TGTGCCAGCAGCTTCACCGGGACAGGGAAGAACGAGCAGTACTTC.

V is TRBV7-2 and J is TRBJ2-3; D is ambiguous. With 5 bases removed from V and 7 bases from J, the gap between germline ends came to 7 bases. The CDR3 spans 11 residues. CDR1 and CDR2 from the germline V gene are SGHTA and FQGNSA. The CDR3 nucleotides are TGTGCCAGCAGCCTACAGAATACGCAGTATTTT. As protein: CASSLQNTQYF. The full variable domain, its missing parts supplied by reference TRBV7-2 and TRBJ2-3, is GAGVSQSPSNKVTEKGKDVELRCDPISGHTALYWYRQSLGQGLEFLIYFQGNSAPDKSGLPSDRFSAERTGGSVSTLTIQRTQQEDSAVYLCASSLQNTQYFGPGTRLTVL.

V gene TRBV11-3 combines with J gene TRBJ2-2, with 8 bases aligning to TRBD1. The germline V gene encodes CDR1 SGHNT and CDR2 YENEEA. V was clipped by 7 bases and J by 2 bases; unmatched bases: 6. The CDR3 is made up of 15 amino acids. The CDR3: CASTRGQGNTGELFF. For the CDR3, the DNA is TGTGCCAGCACCAGAGGACAGGGCAACACCGGGGAGCTGTTTTTT.

The chain recombines TRBV9 with TRBJ2-1; 9 bases match TRBD2. Unmatched junction bases numbered 15, after V lost 5 bases and J lost 9 bases. The CDR3 is 16 residues long. From germline, CDR1 is SGDLS and CDR2 YYNGEE. The CDR3 region has the DNA TGTGCCAGCAGTTCCTCCCTTCGGCGGGAGGGGATTGAGCAGTTCTTC. This gives the protein CASSSSLRREGIEQFF.